This entry lists 24 T cell receptor beta chains sequenced from one sample in a study of blood T cell repertoires in COVID-19. Clones were read by immunoSEQ multiplex PCR, and TCRdb kept only the in-frame ones, dropping some. This table holds 70,000 to 100,000 clones, over 75% found once. Sample: peripheral blood. The receptors were sampled from an elderly woman with acute or convalescent COVID-19.

CDR3 residues: CSVGGAGTEAFF. The CDR3 bases are TGCAGCGTTGGGGGCGCCGGCACTGAAGCTTTCTTT. The V and J genes are TRBV29-1 and TRBJ1-1, with a possible D match to TRBD1 (5 bases). The CDR3 spans 12 residues. The V and J ends lost 4 bases and 4 bases respectively, with 10 bases between them. Germline CDR1 SQVTM, CDR2 ANQGSEA.

This sequence joins TRBV27 and TRBJ2-6, with unresolved D. This CDR3 comprises 15 residues. Trimming removed 8 bases at V and 0 bases at J, with 11 bases between. The germline V gene encodes CDR1 MNHEY and CDR2 SMNVEV (reference sequence). In nucleotides, the CDR3 is TGTGCCAGCGGGCCAGGTAGCTCTGGGGCCAACGTCCTGACTTTC. It specifies CASGPGSSGANVLTF.

V usage is TRBV7-2 and J usage is TRBJ2-3; D might be TRBD1 (5 bases). From germline, CDR1 is SGHTA and CDR2 FQGNSA. This CDR3 has 14 amino acids. V lost 5 bases and J 4 bases, leaving 13 bases between the germline ends. The chain's CDR3 is CASSQQVLSDTQYF. The CDR3 nucleotides are TGTGCCAGCAGCCAACAGGTTTTATCAGATACGCAGTATTTT.

The chain recombines TRBV19 with TRBJ1-6; D gene ambiguous. The CDR3 covers 15 residues. V was pared by 7 bases and J by 0 bases, with 10 bases between. Germline CDR1 reads LNHDA; CDR2 reads SQIVND (reference sequence). CDR3 DNA: TGTGCCAGTACCCTCCTTAGCTCCTATAATTCACCCCTCCACTTT. Protein sequence: CASTLLSSYNSPLHF. The full variable domain, in which reference TRBV19 and TRBJ1-6 provide the parts outside the CDR3, is DGGITQSPKYLFRKEGQNVTLSCEQNLNHDAMYWYRQDPGQGLRLIYYSQIVNDFQKGDIAEGYSVSREKKESFPLTVTSAQKNPTAFYLCASTLLSSYNSPLHFGNGTRLTVT.

The chain carries TRBV14 and TRBJ2-7, with TRBD2 matching 7 bases. Trimming removed 0 bases from V and 4 bases from J; junction bases left unmatched: 6. Germline V gives CDR1 SGHDN, CDR2 FVKESK. CDR3 length equals 15 residues. The CDR3 spells CASSQDGRGWYEQYF. The DNA for the CDR3 is TGTGCCAGCAGCCAAGATGGGAGGGGCTGGTACGAGCAGTACTTC.

V usage is TRBV15 and J usage is TRBJ2-3; D perhaps matches TRBD1 (5 bases). The CDR3 covers 14 residues. Trimming pared 11 bases from V and 2 bases from J, leaving 17 bases between. CDR1 and CDR2 (germline): LNHNV, YYDKDF (reference sequence). CDR3 amino acids: CAAGAQGATDTQYF. The CDR3 DNA sequence: TGTGCCGCCGGAGCTCAGGGTGCCACAGATACGCAGTATTTT.

CDR3 protein: CASSLQTGINSPLHF. The DNA for the CDR3 is TGTGCCAGCAGCTTGCAGACAGGGATTAATTCACCCCTCCACTTT. The chain joins TRBV5-4 to TRBJ1-6; 7 bases fit TRBD1. Germline V gene sequence: CDR1 SGHNT, CDR2 YYREEE (reference sequence). Trimming at V came to 1 base and at J to 6 bases, leaving 4 bases not matched to a gene. The CDR3 is 15 residues long.

The chain couples TRBV5-4 to TRBJ1-3; D possibly corresponds to TRBD1 (5 bases). The CDR3 consists of 15 residues. The V end lost 1 base, the J end lost 0 bases, and 8 bases lay between the germline ends. Germline V CDR1 and CDR2: SGHNT, YYREEE (reference sequence). CDR3 loop: CASSLRGGSGNTIYF. The DNA for the CDR3 is TGTGCCAGCAGCTTGCGGGGGGGCTCTGGAAACACCATATATTTT.

The chain uses TRBV21-1 and TRBJ1-2; TRBD1 is the table's D call and was not checked against the DNA. TRBV21-1 is deemed a pseudogene. This CDR3 comprises 14 residues. The CDR3 coding sequence is TGTGCCAGCCCTCTCAAGGGGTCTTACTATGGCTACACCTTC. Encoded protein: CASPLKGSYYGYTF.

This clone was recorded once. J is TRBJ1-1 and V is TRBV4-3; possible D gene TRBD1, 5 bases. V dropped 3 bases and J dropped 4 bases, with 9 bases sitting between them. The germline V gene encodes CDR1 LGHNA and CDR2 YSLEER. The CDR3 length is 13 residues. CDR3 coding DNA: TGCGCCAGCAGCCAGGGGGGGTCCACTGAAGCTTTCTTT. This sequence encodes CASSQGGSTEAFF.

The chain carries TRBV5-1 and TRBJ1-1, with D possibly being TRBD1 (5 bases). The CDR3 consists of 13 residues. Germline V gives CDR1 SGHRS, CDR2 YFSETQ. V was pared by 4 bases and J by 4 bases, with 11 bases between. The CDR3: CASSILGGTEAFF. DNA for the CDR3: TGCGCCAGCAGCATACTGGGGGGCACTGAAGCTTTCTTT.

The chain couples TRBV4-2 to TRBJ1-1; TRBD1 agrees at 8 bases. The V and J ends lost 4 bases and 0 bases, in that order; junction bases with no gene match: 10. Per germline, CDR1 LGHNA and CDR2 YNFKEQ. The CDR3 is 17 residues long. The CDR3 sequence is CASSLLKGDRLNTEAFF. In DNA, the CDR3 is TGTGCCAGCAGCCTCCTTAAAGGGGACAGGCTGAACACTGAAGCTTTCTTT.

This clone appeared once. One end of the junction is discordant with germline, which a read error may explain. The chain joins TRBV7-8 to TRBJ2-2, with D perhaps TRBD2 (5 bases). This CDR3 has 13 residues. From germline, CDR1 is SGHVS and CDR2 FQNEAQ. This CDR3 is CASSSLVTEELFF. The CDR3 region has the DNA TGTGCCAGCAGCTCACTAGTCACCGAGGAGCTGTTTTTT.

The V and J genes are TRBV28 and TRBJ1-3; D remains ambiguous. The CDR3 sequence is 14 residues long. Germline CDR1 MDHEN, CDR2 SYDVKM. Deletions cut 6 bases from V and 0 bases from J, with 9 bases between. The CDR3 bases are TGTGCCAGCAGGTCTACCTTCTCTGGAAACACCATATATTTT. This encodes CASRSTFSGNTIYF. The variable domain in full, with the rest retrieved from reference TRBV28 and TRBJ1-3, is DVKVTQSSRYLVKRTGEKVFLECVQDMDHENMFWYRQDPGLGLRLIYFSYDVKMKEKGDIPEGYSVSREKKERFSLILESASTNQTSMYLCASRSTFSGNTIYFGEGSWLTVV.

CDR3 in amino acids: CASSSIGGAPTRHGYTF. CDR3 in DNA: TGTGCCAGCAGCTCGATAGGGGGGGCGCCCACCCGTCATGGCTACACCTTC. V gene TRBV5-5 combines with J gene TRBJ1-2; TRBD1 might be the D (6 bases). CDR1 and CDR2 (germline): SGHKS, YYEKEE (reference sequence). V was trimmed by 3 bases and J by 6 bases, leaving 24 bases between them. The CDR3 is 17 residues long.

This clone appeared once. V gene TRBV6-5 combines with J gene TRBJ1-2, with a tentative D call TRBD1 (6 bases). CDR3 length equals 14 residues. Germline CDR1 reads MNHEY; CDR2 reads SVGAGI. The ends were cut back, 11 bases at V and 4 bases at J, with 20 bases in the middle. DNA of the CDR3: TGTGCCGGGAGTAGCCCTTTACAGGGCTATGGCTACACCTTC. It is translated as CAGSSPLQGYGYTF.

The chain has TRBV6-5 and TRBJ2-1, with TRBD2 matching over 14 bases. Trimming removed 2 bases from V and 6 bases from J; junction bases left unmatched: 3. CDR3 length equals 16 residues. The germline V gene encodes CDR1 MNHEY and CDR2 SVGAGI. CDR3 coding DNA: TGTGCCAGCAGTTACATGGGACTAGCGGGAGTCAATGAGCAGTTCTTC. Its protein product is CASSYMGLAGVNEQFF.

This clone was counted a single time. The chain recombines TRBV3-1 (or the pseudogene TRBV3-2) with TRBJ2-7, with 7 bases lining up with TRBD2. CDR1 is LGHDT and CDR2 is YNNKEL in the germline V gene (reference sequence). Trimming took 4 bases from V and 3 from J; bases not matched to a gene: 3. The CDR3 contains 13 residues. The CDR3 sequence is CASSREGIYEQYF. Written as DNA, the CDR3 is TGTGCCAGCAGCCGGGAGGGAATCTACGAGCAGTACTTC.

There are a few counts of this clone. V and J are TRBV6-5 and TRBJ1-4, with 7 nucleotides matching TRBD1. The CDR3 runs 13 residues. In germline, CDR1 is MNHEY, CDR2 SVGAGI. With 4 bases clipped from V and 7 bases from J, the junction kept 3 bases outside the gene matches. The CDR3 DNA reads as TGTGCCAGCAGTTTGGGACAGTCTGAAAAACTGTTTTTT. Amino acid sequence: CASSLGQSEKLFF.

CDR3 in amino acids: CASSLARVGTNEKLFF. The CDR3, as DNA: TGTGCCAGCAGCTTAGCCAGGGTAGGGACTAATGAAAAACTGTTTTTT. The rearrangement links TRBV7-2 to TRBJ1-4; tentatively, D is TRBD1 (5 bases). The V gene's germline CDR1 is SGHTA and CDR2 FQGNSA. Trimming pared 0 bases from V and 2 bases from J, leaving 10 bases between. CDR3 length equals 16 residues.

The rearrangement links TRBV12-3 or TRBV12-4 to TRBJ1-1, with D hard to call. Between the trimmed V and J ends, which lost 6 bases and 3 bases, there was a span of 5 bases. The CDR3 contains 11 residues. The chain's CDR3 is CASSAYTEAFF. The CDR3, as DNA: TGTGCCAGCAGCGCGTACACTGAAGCTTTCTTT.

This clone was detected only a few times. The chain employs TRBV2 and TRBJ1-6, with D possibly being TRBD1 (6 bases). There are 16 residues in the CDR3. Trimming removed 3 bases from V and 6 bases from J, with 15 bases in between. The germline CDR1 and CDR2 sequences are SNHLY and FYNNEI. CDR3 loop: CASSDWGGGSNSPLHF. Written as DNA, the CDR3 is TGTGCCAGCAGTGACTGGGGGGGCGGAAGTAATTCACCCCTCCACTTT. Combining the CDR3 with reference TRBV2 and TRBJ1-6 gives the whole variable domain EPEVTQTPSHQVTQMGQEVILRCVPISNHLYFYWYRQILGQKVEFLVSFYNNEISEKSEIFDDQFSVERPDGSNFTLKIRSTKLEDSAMYFCASSDWGGGSNSPLHFGNGTRLTVT.

This chain joins TRBV18 and TRBJ1-3; D remains unclear. Germline-derived CDR1 and CDR2 are KGHSH and LQKENI. This CDR3 spans 15 amino acids. The V end was cut by 2 bases, the J end by 4 bases, with 12 bases between. The chain's CDR3 is CASSPLTSGGNTIYF. The CDR3 DNA follows: TGTGCCAGCTCACCATTAACCTCGGGGGGAAACACCATATATTTT.

The chain carries TRBV19 and TRBJ1-2; TRBD1 agrees at 9 bases. V shed 5 bases and J 7 bases; nucleotides not matched to a gene: 11. The CDR3 is made up of 15 amino acids. Germline assignment: CDR1 LNHDA and CDR2 SQIVND (reference sequence). The CDR3 spells CASSALTGTGFGYTF. The DNA for the CDR3 is TGTGCCAGTAGTGCGTTGACCGGGACAGGGTTTGGCTACACCTTC.